A single sample gave rise to the 31 T cell receptor beta chains below, sequenced in a study of T cell responses to AZD1222 COVID-19 vaccine. The method was immunoSEQ multiplex PCR; TCRdb's version includes in-frame clones alone and lacks a portion of them. The sample consists of 75,000 to 90,000 clones, over 75% of them appearing once. The starting material was peripheral blood, obtained 28 days after the second AZD1222 dose. The source is an adult who received the AZD1222 COVID-19 vaccine.

The CDR3 protein is CSVEFASGGARHTDTQYF. The CDR3 DNA follows: TGCAGCGTTGAATTCGCTAGCGGGGGGGCGAGGCACACAGATACGCAGTATTTT. The chain uses TRBV29-1 and TRBJ2-3, with 12 bases fitting TRBD2. V trimming: 2 bases; J trimming: 2 bases; junction bases outside the gene matches: 11. The germline V gene has CDR1 SQVTM and CDR2 ANQGSEA. This CDR3 has 18 residues.

The CDR3 loop is CASSSPPYGYTF. The DNA of the CDR3 is TGTGCCAGCAGCTCCCCCCCTTATGGCTACACCTTC. The chain recombines TRBV28 with TRBJ1-2; D is uncertain. The CDR3 covers 12 residues. Germline-derived CDR1 and CDR2 are MDHEN and SYDVKM. The V and J ends lost 6 bases and 5 bases respectively, with 10 bases between them.

The rearrangement joins TRBV19 to TRBJ1-3; 7 bases match TRBD1. Unmatched junction bases numbered 5, after V lost 1 base and J lost 2 bases. Germline V gene data show CDR1 as LNHDA and CDR2 as SQIVND (reference sequence). The CDR3 totals 16 residues. CDR3 in amino acids: CASSIGSTGAGNTIYF. The CDR3 DNA reads TGTGCCAGTAGTATAGGATCCACAGGGGCTGGAAACACCATATATTTT.

The chain carries TRBV6-5 and TRBJ2-6; perhaps TRBD1 as D (6 bases). Trimming shortened V by 6 bases and J by 0 bases, and 9 bases separated the two germline ends. Germline V gives CDR1 MNHEY, CDR2 SVGAGI. The CDR3 consists of 15 residues. CDR3 DNA sequence: TGTGCCAGCAGCATACAGGGCTCTGGGGCCAACGTCCTGACTTTC. It yields the protein CASSIQGSGANVLTF.

In its sample, this clone is medium-sized. The gene calls are TRBV4-1 and TRBJ1-2; TRBD1 matches 8 bases. The V gene's germline CDR1 is MGHRA and CDR2 YSYEKL. J gave up 7 bases and V 0 bases, and 10 bases lay outside the gene matches. The CDR3 extends over 16 amino acids. CDR3 nucleotide sequence: TGCGCCAGCAGCCAAGAACAGACAGGGGCGGGTAGTGGCTACACCTTC. This translates into CASSQEQTGAGSGYTF.

The CDR3 is CASSSGLDTQYF. The DNA for the CDR3 is TGTGCCAGCAGTTCGGGACTAGATACGCAGTATTTT. This sequence joins TRBV28 and TRBJ2-3; TRBD2 is a possible D gene (6 bases). V dropped 4 bases and J dropped 5 bases, with 7 bases sitting between them. Germline loops: CDR1 MDHEN, CDR2 SYDVKM. The CDR3 runs to 12 residues.

The chain links TRBV19 to TRBJ1-1; 8 bases are a match to TRBD1. The J segment lost 4 bases and the V segment lost 4 bases, leaving 8 bases of the junction unmatched. The CDR3 consists of 15 residues. CDR1 LNHDA and CDR2 SQIVND come from the germline V gene (reference sequence). The CDR3 DNA reads TGTGCCAGTAGTACGATTGGACAGGGAGGCACTGAAGCTTTCTTT. This translates into CASSTIGQGGTEAFF.

This clone was seen once. The chain carries TRBV19 and TRBJ2-7; 11 nucleotides align to TRBD1. The CDR3 covers 15 residues. Germline V lookup: CDR1 LNHDA, CDR2 SQIVND (reference sequence). Trimming took 3 bases from V and 3 from J; bases not matched to a gene: 4. CDR3: CASSMSGTGGYEQYF. CDR3 bases: TGTGCCAGTAGTATGAGTGGGACAGGGGGCTACGAGCAGTACTTC.

This clone was observed a single time. CDR3 in amino acids: CASSLAGVAKNIQYF. The CDR3 coding sequence is TGTGCCAGCAGTTTAGCGGGGGTAGCCAAAAACATTCAGTACTTC. The chain carries TRBV28 and TRBJ2-4, with TRBD2 identical over 7 bases. This CDR3 comprises 15 residues. In germline, CDR1 is MDHEN, CDR2 SYDVKM. V trimming: 2 bases; J trimming: 0 bases; junction bases outside the gene matches: 1.

V usage is TRBV3-1 (or the pseudogene TRBV3-2) and J usage is TRBJ2-2, with TRBD1 identical over 7 bases. CDR1 is LGHDT and CDR2 is YNNKEL in the germline V gene (reference sequence). Trimming took 1 base from V and 0 from J; bases not matched to a gene: 11. This CDR3 comprises 19 residues. CDR3 in DNA: TGTGCCAGCAGCCAAGGCGACGGGACAGCCCTTACGAACACCGGGGAGCTGTTTTTT. The encoded protein is CASSQGDGTALTNTGELFF.

The DNA of the CDR3 is TGTGCCAGCAGCTCAATAGGGACAGGGGATGAAAAACTGTTTTTT. Its translation is CASSSIGTGDEKLFF. This sequence joins TRBV5-4 and TRBJ1-4, with 10 positions matching TRBD1. The CDR3 spans 15 residues. Germline-derived CDR1 and CDR2 are SGHNT and YYREEE (reference sequence). Trimming removed 3 bases from V and 6 bases from J; junction bases left unmatched: 5.

This chain links TRBV18 with TRBJ2-5; a weak D match, TRBD2 (7 bases). Per germline, CDR1 KGHSH and CDR2 LQKENI. Trimming took off 1 base at V and 4 bases at J, with 16 bases between the two ends. The CDR3 loop spans 16 amino acids. The CDR3 region has the DNA TGTGCCAGCTCACCACGTCGCGGGGGCGAGGGAGAGACCCAGTACTTC. It encodes CASSPRRGGEGETQYF.

The J gene is TRBJ2-5, the V gene TRBV6-5; D uncertain. Germline assignment: CDR1 MNHEY and CDR2 SVGAGI. Trimming pared 0 bases from V and 4 bases from J, leaving 12 bases between. The CDR3 length is 15 residues. The CDR3 loop is CASSYSGLGGETQYF. The CDR3 nucleotides read TGTGCCAGCAGTTACTCTGGCCTGGGTGGAGAGACCCAGTACTTC.

This chain links TRBV30 with TRBJ1-2; D gene uncertain. Germline loops: CDR1 GTSNPN, CDR2 SVGIG (reference sequence). Trimming took 3 bases from V and 5 from J, leaving 7 bases between them. The CDR3 has 11 amino acids. In DNA form, the CDR3 reads TGTGCCTGGAGCGAACGGTATGGCTACACCTTC. This gives the protein CAWSERYGYTF.

This sequence joins TRBV10-1 and TRBJ1-5; D ambiguous. CDR3 length: 12 residues. CDR1 and CDR2 (germline): WNHNN, SYGVQD (reference sequence). V lost 8 bases and J lost 3, with 8 bases in between. The DNA of the CDR3 is TGCGCCAGCCCAGGATCCAATCAGCCCCAGCATTTT. Encoded protein: CASPGSNQPQHF.

The V call is TRBV21-1, the J call TRBJ2-3; TRBD2, as called in the table, went unchecked against the DNA. TRBV21-1 is marked as a pseudogene. The CDR3 extends over 18 amino acids. The DNA of the CDR3 is TGTGCCAGCAGCAAAGTGCGCGGTAGAACTACCCTAGAGGATACGCAGTATTTT. Its translation is CASSKVRGRTTLEDTQYF.

The chain joins TRBV28 to TRBJ1-6; tentative D call: TRBD1 (6 bases). CDR3 length: 14 amino acids. Germline CDR1 reads MDHEN; CDR2 reads SYDVKM. V shed 7 bases and J shed 10 bases, with 17 bases lying between them. The CDR3 spells CASKPGAAKSPLHF. For the CDR3, the DNA is TGTGCCAGCAAACCGGGGGCAGCGAAATCACCCCTCCACTTT.

The V call is TRBV30, the J call TRBJ1-1, with unresolved D. The length of the CDR3 is 13 residues. CDR1 is GTSNPN and CDR2 is SVGIG in the germline V gene (reference sequence). The V and J ends lost 0 bases and 10 bases respectively, with 15 bases between them. For the CDR3, the DNA is TGTGCCTGGAGTGTCACAGCAACTAGAGGAGCTTTCTTT. This gives the protein CAWSVTATRGAFF.

The rearrangement uses TRBV4-2 and TRBJ2-1, with 10 bases fitting TRBD1. J gave up 6 bases and V 2 bases, and 10 bases lay outside the gene matches. The CDR3 is 17 residues long. Germline CDR1 is LGHNA and CDR2 is YNFKEQ. The CDR3 is CASSQPWTGGFINEQFF. CDR3 nucleotide sequence: TGTGCCAGCAGCCAACCCTGGACAGGGGGGTTCATCAATGAGCAGTTCTTC.

The chain combines TRBV5-4 with TRBJ1-2, with D perhaps matching TRBD1 (5 bases). Per the germline V gene, CDR1 is SGHNT and CDR2 is YYREEE (reference sequence). V was clipped by 6 bases and J by 6 bases, with 18 bases between them. The CDR3 is made up of 14 amino acids. Here the CDR3 reads CASTKGQGYNGYTF. In DNA form, the CDR3 reads TGTGCCAGCACCAAGGGGCAAGGGTACAATGGCTACACCTTC. Full variable domain (missing parts from reference TRBV5-4 and TRBJ1-2): ETGVTQSPTHLIKTRGQQVTLRCSSQSGHNTVSWYQQALGQGPQFIFQYYREEENGRGNFPPRFSGLQFPNYSSELNVNALELDDSALYLCASTKGQGYNGYTFGSGTRLTVV.

This clone was seen only a few times. The chain links TRBV4-2 to TRBJ2-1; 8 positions agree with TRBD2. Unmatched junction bases numbered 5, after V lost 1 base and J lost 6 bases. Germline V lookup: CDR1 LGHNA, CDR2 YNFKEQ. This CDR3 region has 15 residues. The CDR3 bases are TGTGCCAGCAGCCAAGTTGCGGGGGGCGTCAATGAGCAGTTCTTC. This gives the protein CASSQVAGGVNEQFF.

This chain joins TRBV11-3 and TRBJ2-7; D possibly corresponds to TRBD2 (6 bases). V was cut by 7 bases and J by 0 bases, with 10 bases left in between. This CDR3 has 13 residues. Germline values: CDR1 SGHNT, CDR2 YENEEA. CDR3 loop: CASTTGDSYEQYF. In nucleotides, the CDR3 is TGTGCCAGCACCACGGGGGACTCCTACGAGCAGTACTTC.

The chain couples TRBV20-1 to TRBJ2-7, with D unresolved. Germline V CDR1 and CDR2: DFQATT, SNEGSKA (reference sequence). V lost 1 base, J lost 6 bases, and 4 bases lay in between. This CDR3 has 10 amino acids. This chain's CDR3 is CSARVVEQYF. The CDR3 DNA reads TGCAGTGCTAGAGTTGTCGAGCAGTACTTC.

This chain links TRBV4-2 with TRBJ1-4; no reliable D call. V was trimmed by 0 bases and J by 7 bases, leaving 15 bases between them. The CDR3 runs to 16 residues. The V gene's germline CDR1 is LGHNA and CDR2 YNFKEQ. Here the CDR3 DNA reads TGTGCCAGCAGCCAAGAGTCGACGTTATCTAGTGAAAAACTGTTTTTT. Protein product: CASSQESTLSSEKLFF.

Only a few counts were recorded for this clone. The chain has TRBV7-2 and TRBJ2-5; 12 nucleotides agree with TRBD2. After removal of 1 base from V and 4 bases from J, the junction contained 1 base not matched to a gene. CDR3 size: 15 residues. The germline V gene encodes CDR1 SGHTA and CDR2 FQGNSA. CDR3 coding DNA: TGTGCCAGCAGCTTAGTGGGACTAGCGGGAGAGACCCAGTACTTC. Amino acids: CASSLVGLAGETQYF.

The chain carries TRBV20-1 and TRBJ1-6; D is undetermined. This CDR3 has 15 amino acids. CDR1 and CDR2 (germline): DFQATT, SNEGSKA (reference sequence). Trimming left V 3 bases short and J 6 bases short, with 15 bases between. The CDR3 coding sequence is TGCAGTGCTAGTGACAACCCTTGGGGTAATTCACCCCTCCACTTT. Translation gives CSASDNPWGNSPLHF.

This CDR3 is CASSLGSNRRNSPLHF. DNA of the CDR3: TGTGCCAGCAGCTTAGGTTCGAACAGGAGAAATTCACCCCTCCACTTT. The genes are TRBV7-9 and TRBJ1-6; D might be TRBD1 (5 bases). The germline CDR1 and CDR2 sequences are SEHNR and FQNEAQ (reference sequence). CDR3 length: 16 amino acids. The V and J ends lost 1 base and 7 bases respectively, with 14 bases between them.

This clone was seen a single time. CDR3 in DNA: TGTGCCAGCAGCCCCGGAGGACCGGGGGGGCGTAGTGAGCAGTTCTTC. This gives the protein CASSPGGPGGRSEQFF. The chain carries TRBV7-8 and TRBJ2-1; 8 bases are a match to TRBD2. The CDR3 loop spans 16 amino acids. With 5 bases clipped from V and 9 bases from J, the junction kept 15 bases outside the gene matches. The germline gives CDR1 SGHVS, CDR2 FQNEAQ.

V is TRBV3-1 (or the pseudogene TRBV3-2) and J is TRBJ1-5; D unresolved. CDR3 length equals 13 residues. Trimming removed 4 bases from V and 6 bases from J, with 10 bases in between. Germline values: CDR1 LGHDT, CDR2 YNNKEL (reference sequence). This chain's CDR3 is CASSPTVGQPQHF. The CDR3 coding sequence is TGTGCCAGCAGCCCTACCGTAGGTCAGCCCCAGCATTTT.

The genes are TRBV4-1 and TRBJ1-1, with D unclear. The CDR3 loop spans 14 amino acids. Per germline, CDR1 MGHRA and CDR2 YSYEKL. Trimming removed 7 bases from V and 5 bases from J, with 17 bases in between. CDR3 amino acids: CASNQVLVDTEAFF. The CDR3 DNA follows: TGCGCCAGCAATCAGGTATTAGTGGATACTGAAGCTTTCTTT.

CDR3 coding DNA: TGTGCCAGCAGCCGGGGGCCGACTAGCGCTTCCTACAATGAGCAGTTCTTC. Translating it yields CASSRGPTSASYNEQFF. The J gene is TRBJ2-1, the V gene TRBV11-3; 8 nucleotides align to TRBD2. CDR1 SGHNT and CDR2 YENEEA come from the germline V gene. The CDR3 has 17 amino acids. V lost 5 bases and J lost 1; bases outside the gene matches: 10.